A selection of T cell receptor beta chains follows, all from one sample in a study of blood T cells in healthy people across ages. TCRdb reprocessed the 5' RACE reads via MiXCR and lists one record per CDR3 protein. Counted here are some 700,000 distinct CDR3 sequences, roughly 44% occurring once; the ten biggest clones make up roughly 19%. The specimen was blood. These receptors were collected from an older woman in good health. The CDR3 runs from the conserved cysteine through the conserved F or W. D genes are given only for firm matches. Rows give clone size only sometimes, using once, few, many, or a class for an expanded clone.

TRBV6-6	TRBD1	many	TRBJ1-2	TGTGCCAGCAGACGCGAACTCAGGGGGAACTATGGCTACACCTTC	CASRRELRGNYGYTF
TRBV20-1	-	few	TRBJ2-3	TGCAGTGCTCTGGCCCGTAGAGATACGCAGTATTTT	CSALARRDTQYF
TRBV9	-	-	TRBJ2-3	TGTGCCAGCAGCGCCTCCCCGGGCCCTAGCACAGATACGCAGTATTTT	CASSASPGPSTDTQYF
TRBV5-1	-	-	TRBJ2-1	TGCGCCAGCAGCTTGAGGGGGGTGGAGCAGTTCTTC	CASSLRGVEQFF
TRBV7-3	-	-	TRBJ1-2	TGTGCCAGCAGCTCGACCGGGGGTTCTGGCTACACCTTC	CASSSTGGSGYTF
TRBV18	-	few	TRBJ1-6	TGTGCCAGCTCACCCATCGGTGCCATTGATAATTCACCCCTCCACTTT	CASSPIGAIDNSPLHF
TRBV20-1	TRBD2	-	TRBJ2-7	TGCAGTGCTAGAGACCCGAGCGGGGCAAATCCCTACGAGCAGTACTTC	CSARDPSGANPYEQYF
TRBV10-3	-	many	TRBJ2-7	TGTGCCATCTCGGACAGATTAGGATCCTACGAGCAGTACTTC	CAISDRLGSYEQYF
TRBV5-1	TRBD1	few	TRBJ2-3	TGTGCCAGCAGTCCGGGACAGCGCACAGATACGCAGTATTTT	CASSPGQRTDTQYF
TRBV6-6	TRBD1	few	TRBJ1-5	TGTGCCAGCAATCGCCGGGACAGGGTAAATGGCAATCAGCCCCAGCATTTT	CASNRRDRVNGNQPQHF
TRBV9	TRBD2	-	TRBJ2-5	TGTGCCAGCAGCGTCGACACTAGCGGACTGAATACCCAGTACTTC	CASSVDTSGLNTQYF
TRBV2	-	-	TRBJ2-6	TGTGCCAGCAGTGAAGCAATGGTCTCTGGGGCCAACGTCCTGACTTTC	CASSEAMVSGANVLTF
TRBV4-2	TRBD2	few	TRBJ2-7	TGTGCCAGCAGCCCAAGAACTAGCGGAGCCTCCTACAATGAGCAGTACTTC	CASSPRTSGASYNEQYF
TRBV20-1	TRBD2	-	TRBJ2-3	TGCAGTGCCCCTGGGCGGGAGGGCCTAGCAGATACGCAGTATTTT	CSAPGREGLADTQYF
TRBV25-1	-	-	TRBJ2-1	TGTGCCAGCGGGTCCCTAAGGTCGGACAATGAGCAGTTCTTC	CASGSLRSDNEQFF
TRBV14	-	-	TRBJ2-1	TGTGCCAGCAGCCAAGAAAGACTAGTCCCCTACAATGAGCAGTTCTTC	CASSQERLVPYNEQFF
TRBV20-1	-	-	TRBJ1-1	TGCAGTAGTCCTTCGGGGGCCCTGAACACTGAAGCTTTCTTT	CSSPSGALNTEAFF
TRBV28	TRBD2	few	TRBJ2-5	TGTGCCAGCAGTCCCTGGAGGACTAGCGGGAGTTCGGCCCAGTACTTC	CASSPWRTSGSSAQYF
TRBV4-3	TRBD1	few	TRBJ2-1	TGCGCCAGCAGCCGGGTTGTTTTTGGACAGGGCTACAATGAGCAGTTCTTC	CASSRVVFGQGYNEQFF
TRBV20-1	-	-	TRBJ2-7	TGCAGTGCTGCCGCCGACCTAGCCTACAACTCCTACGAGCAGTACTTC	CSAAADLAYNSYEQYF
TRBV7-9	-	few	TRBJ2-7	TGTGCCAGCAGCTTAACGCCTGGACTCGGCTACGAGCAGTACTTC	CASSLTPGLGYEQYF
TRBV7-3	TRBD2	many	TRBJ2-5	TGTGCCAGCAGCTTGGGACTAGCGGGGATTGAGACCCAGTACTTC	CASSLGLAGIETQYF
TRBV9	TRBD1	many	TRBJ1-2	TGTGCCAGCAGTTTACAGGGGAACTATGGCTACACCTTC	CASSLQGNYGYTF
TRBV20-1	-	-	TRBJ2-7	TGCAGTGCTAGCGGTACTCGGGTGGGGACCTACGAGCAGTACTTC	CSASGTRVGTYEQYF
TRBV5-6	-	-	TRBJ1-5	TGTGCCAGCAGCTTGGTGGGCAGCCGCAATCAGCCCCAGCATTTT	CASSLVGSRNQPQHF
TRBV5-1	-	few	TRBJ2-1	TGCGCCAGCAGCTTGACGGACGGAGTAAATGAGCAGTTCTTC	CASSLTDGVNEQFF
TRBV20-1	-	few	TRBJ2-3	TGCAGTGCCCCGACAGGAGGGGCGCTGGTTTCAGATACGCAGTATTTT	CSAPTGGALVSDTQYF
TRBV20-1	-	many	TRBJ2-3	TGCAGTGCTACTAGTCGAGTGGCGGGTGATACGCAGTATTTT	CSATSRVAGDTQYF
TRBV11-3	TRBD2	-	TRBJ2-3	TGTGCCAGCAGCTTGACCTGGACTAGCGGGATGACAGGTACGCAGTATTTT	CASSLTWTSGMTGTQYF
TRBV2	TRBD2	-	TRBJ2-1	TGTGTCAGCAGGCGGACTAGCTCCTACAATGAGCAGTTCTTC	CVSRRTSSYNEQFF
TRBV7-2	-	few	TRBJ2-7	TGTGCCAGCACCTTAGACAGGAGCGCCTACGAGCAGTACTTC	CASTLDRSAYEQYF
TRBV9	-	few	TRBJ2-7	TGTGCCAGCAGCGCCGACGGTCCCTACGAGCAGTACTTC	CASSADGPYEQYF
TRBV3-1	-	-	TRBJ2-1	TGTGCCAGCAGCCATGGTGTTAGCTCCTACAATGAGCAGTTCTTC	CASSHGVSSYNEQFF
TRBV7-9	TRBD1	few	TRBJ2-7	TGTGCCAGCAGCTCGGGTTACAGGGGGCTTAGTAACGAGCAGTACTTC	CASSSGYRGLSNEQYF
TRBV5-1	-	-	TRBJ2-5	TGCGCCAGCAGTACTGGACGGGGACTGGAGCAGTACTTC	CASSTGRGLEQYF
TRBV29-1	-	many	TRBJ2-7	TGCAGCGTTGAAGATCCCGTGACAGGGCGGGGTATGCAGTACTTC	CSVEDPVTGRGMQYF
TRBV6-1	-	-	TRBJ2-3	TGTGCCAGCAGCCTAATACGGAGCGCGGGTAGCACAGATACGCAGTATTTT	CASSLIRSAGSTDTQYF
TRBV6-2/TRBV6-3	TRBD1	few	TRBJ2-4	TGTGCCAGCAGTCCAACGGACAGGGGCCGGAAGGAGTACTTC	CASSPTDRGRKEYF